This T cell receptor (beta chain) was documented in a study of blood T cell repertoires in COVID-19. Whole-study context: Donors in the United States, Italy and Spain gave samples during acute or convalescent COVID-19.

The V gene end was trimmed by 7 bases and the J gene end by 3 bases; junction bases not matched to a gene: 4. CDR3 length: 14 amino acids. Germline CDR1 reads MDHEN; CDR2 reads SYDVKM. In the original processing: Cell counts per sample came from amplifying reference gene primers. TCRdb's copy holds only in-frame clones and misses some; the assay was immunoSEQ multiplex PCR. The DNA was the basis for D and trimming; V, J and clone size are from that table. Of over 75,000 clones listed, roughly 90% were seen once; the top ten hold about 1.7%. The chain is built from TRBV28 and TRBJ1-5, with 9 bases that match TRBD1. The sequenced sample was peripheral blood. This TCR was sampled from a man in his fifties or sixties with acute or convalescent COVID-19. The CDR3: CASKRDRVNQPQHF. DNA of the CDR3: TGTGCCAGCAAACGGGACAGGGTCAATCAGCCCCAGCATTTT.